What follows are 15 T cell receptor beta chains derived from one specimen sequenced in a study of CD8 T cells in Susac syndrome. The authors reverse transcribed roughly 0.5 to 1 ug RNA with random hexamers. One entry per CDR3 protein results from TCRdb running MiXCR on the immunoSEQ multiplex PCR reads. In the table there are 110,000 or so distinct CDR3 sequences, approximately 90% of which are singletons. The sample taken for sequencing was CD8+ T cells from PBMCs. The receptor set was obtained from a human donor in good health.

This rearrangement joins TRBV2 to TRBJ1-5; D uncertain. Trimming stripped 3 bases from V and 4 bases from J, with 10 bases between. Germline V gene sequence: CDR1 SNHLY, CDR2 FYNNEI. The CDR3 length is 14 residues. The CDR3 here is CASSEADPNQPQHF. CDR3 nucleotide sequence: TGTGCCAGCAGTGAGGCAGATCCTAATCAGCCCCAGCATTTT.

The CDR3 DNA reads TGTGCCAGCGCACCGGGACAGACATTCTCTAACACTGAAGCTTTCTTT. It translates to CASAPGQTFSNTEAFF. J is TRBJ1-1 and V is TRBV5-4; 7 positions match TRBD1. Germline V gene data show CDR1 as SGHNT and CDR2 as YYREEE (reference sequence). The CDR3 is made up of 16 amino acids. V shed 7 bases and J 2 bases; nucleotides not matched to a gene: 14.

V gene TRBV5-1 combines with J gene TRBJ2-2; 7 bases match TRBD1. V lost 8 bases to trimming and J lost 1 base; unmatched junction nucleotides: 5. Germline CDR1 reads SGHRS; CDR2 reads YFSETQ. The CDR3 spans 14 residues. CDR3 loop: CASTTGMNTGELFF. DNA for the CDR3: TGCGCCAGTACGACAGGGATGAACACCGGGGAGCTGTTTTTT.

The chain carries TRBV7-9 and TRBJ2-3, with D unclear. Germline CDR1 and CDR2: SEHNR and FQNEAQ (reference sequence). V was shortened by 6 bases and J by 0 bases, with 13 bases between the two germline ends. This CDR3 comprises 15 residues. The CDR3 sequence is CASRTGVMSTDTQYF. As DNA, the CDR3 is TGTGCCAGCAGAACGGGCGTCATGAGCACAGATACGCAGTATTTT.

The chain links TRBV4-3 to TRBJ1-1; no definite D call. Germline loops: CDR1 LGHNA, CDR2 YSLEER. Trimming shortened V by 4 bases and J by 0 bases, and 12 bases separated the two germline ends. This CDR3 comprises 15 residues. CDR3 bases: TGCGCCAGCAGCCCGAGGGCATCCATGAACACTGAAGCTTTCTTT. This gives the protein CASSPRASMNTEAFF.

The chain links TRBV15 to TRBJ2-1; TRBD2 matches 12 bases. Per the germline V gene, CDR1 is LNHNV and CDR2 is YYDKDF (reference sequence). This CDR3 is 18 amino acids long. With 6 bases clipped from V and 0 bases from J, the junction kept 9 bases outside the gene matches. CDR3 protein: CATRYGLAGTSSYNEQFF. The CDR3 DNA sequence: TGTGCCACCAGATACGGACTAGCGGGGACCAGCTCCTACAATGAGCAGTTCTTC. The entire variable domain, with the rest obtained from reference TRBV15 and TRBJ2-1, is as follows: DAMVIQNPRYQVTQFGKPVTLSCSQTLNHNVMYWYQQKSSQAPKLLFHYYDKDFNNEADTPDNFQSRRPNTSFCFLDIRSPGLGDTAMYLCATRYGLAGTSSYNEQFFGPGTRLTVL.

The chain is built from TRBV20-1 and TRBJ1-6; maybe TRBD1 (5 bases). Trimming removed 7 bases at V and 6 bases at J, with 10 bases between. This CDR3 contains 12 residues. CDR1 is DFQATT and CDR2 is SNEGSKA in the germline V gene (reference sequence). Written as DNA, the CDR3 is TGCAGTGGTGGGGGGATTAATTCACCCCTCCACTTT. It is translated as CSGGGINSPLHF.

The chain uses TRBV3-1 and TRBJ2-2; TRBD2 matches at 10 bases. CDR1 is LGHDT, CDR2 YNNKEL, per germline (reference sequence). Unmatched junction bases numbered 10, after V lost 4 bases and J lost 5 bases. This CDR3 region has 17 residues. CDR3 in amino acids: CASSPAGTSVITGELFF. The DNA for the CDR3 is TGTGCCAGCAGCCCCGCAGGGACTAGCGTTATAACCGGGGAGCTGTTTTTT.

The chain is built from TRBV5-6 and TRBJ2-7; 9 bases line up with TRBD1. The V gene's germline CDR1 is SGHDT and CDR2 YYEEEE. The CDR3 is made up of 15 amino acids. V lost 3 bases, J lost 4 bases, and 8 bases stayed unmatched. This CDR3 reads CASSYIQGAGYEQYF. The CDR3 DNA is TGTGCCAGCAGCTACATACAGGGGGCTGGGTACGAGCAGTACTTC.

The sample holds one count of this clonotype. This rearrangement joins TRBV5-6 to TRBJ2-2; D uncertain. The CDR3 consists of 12 residues. V dropped 2 bases and J dropped 4 bases, with 3 bases sitting between them. The germline CDR1 and CDR2 sequences are SGHDT and YYEEEE. The CDR3 nucleotides are TGTGCCAGCAGCTTTGGCACCGGGGAGCTGTTTTTT. Amino acids: CASSFGTGELFF.

The chain couples TRBV7-9 to TRBJ2-7; D is tentatively TRBD1 or TRBD2 (6 bases each). CDR1 is SEHNR, CDR2 FQNEAQ, per germline (reference sequence). The CDR3 covers 15 residues. The ends were cut back, 2 bases at V and 3 bases at J, with 14 bases in the middle. The CDR3: CASSLSSGGGYEQYF. CDR3 nucleotides: TGTGCCAGCAGCTTAAGTAGCGGAGGGGGCTACGAGCAGTACTTC. Supplemented by reference TRBV7-9 and TRBJ2-7, the full variable domain reads DTGVSQNPRHKITKRGQNVTFRCDPISEHNRLYWYRQTLGQGPEFLTYFQNEAQLEKSRLLSDRFSAERPKGSFSTLEIQRTEQGDSAMYLCASSLSSGGGYEQYFGPGTRLTVT.

J is TRBJ2-1 and V is TRBV12-1; the D call in the table, TRBD1, was not verified against the DNA. TRBV12-1 is a pseudogene. CDR3 length: 14 amino acids. The chain's CDR3 is CASSPGRGYNEQFF. The CDR3 coding sequence is TGTGCCAGCAGCCCGGGCCGAGGGTACAATGAGCAGTTCTTC.

This chain connects TRBV20-1 to TRBJ2-3; the D is unclear. This CDR3 has 14 residues. Germline CDR1 is DFQATT and CDR2 is SNEGSKA (reference sequence). V was pared by 2 bases and J by 2 bases, with 11 bases between. The CDR3 DNA sequence: TGCAGTGCTAGACTACCACCTTCCACAGATACGCAGTATTTT. Protein: CSARLPPSTDTQYF.

The V and J genes are TRBV6-2 or TRBV6-3 and TRBJ2-1; no clear D. The CDR3 spans 12 residues. V was cut by 8 bases and J by 7 bases, with 12 bases left in between. The germline gives CDR1 MNHEY, CDR2 SVGEGT. The CDR3: CASGPYGNEQFF. The CDR3 DNA sequence: TGTGCCAGCGGCCCTTACGGGAATGAGCAGTTCTTC.

The chain employs TRBV20-1 and TRBJ2-7; weak D call: TRBD2 (6 bases). The CDR3 runs to 15 residues. Germline V gives CDR1 DFQATT, CDR2 SNEGSKA (reference sequence). V lost 1 base to trimming and J lost 2 bases, with 15 bases between them. CDR3 sequence (DNA): TGCAGTGCTAGAGGGATGGGGGGAATAGCCTACGAGCAGTACTTC. Translated, it gives CSARGMGGIAYEQYF.